The 21 T cell receptor beta chains below were found in one sample sequenced in a study of T-cell memory formation after mild COVID-19. From the 5' RACE reads, TCRdb called clonotypes with MiXCR, one entry per CDR3 protein. The table has about 110,000 distinct CDR3 sequences, 12% seen once. The sequencing sample was made of PBMCs or a T cell subset sorted from them (not recorded which). These receptor sequences come from an adult woman who had mild COVID-19 (a few samples of this study predate the infection). Cell type and time point are not known.

Only a few counts were recorded for this clonotype. J is TRBJ2-3 and V is TRBV11-2; D possibly uses TRBD1 or TRBD2 (6 bases each). The CDR3 contains 18 residues. In germline, CDR1 is SGHAT, CDR2 FQNNGV. Between the trimmed V and J ends, which lost 1 base and 2 bases, there was a span of 19 bases. CDR3: CASSLASFGGQFTDTQYF. In DNA form, the CDR3 reads TGTGCCAGCAGCTTAGCCTCCTTCGGGGGACAATTCACAGATACGCAGTATTTT. The complete variable domain, with remaining parts taken from reference TRBV11-2 and TRBJ2-3, reads EAGVAQSPRYKIIEKRQSVAFWCNPISGHATLYWYQQILGQGPKLLIQFQNNGVVDDSQLPKDRFSAERLKGVDSTLKIQPAKLEDSAVYLCASSLASFGGQFTDTQYFGPGTRLTVL.

This clonotype has just a few counts. The rearrangement uses TRBV7-8 and TRBJ2-1, with 8 bases aligning to TRBD2. The CDR3 totals 17 residues. V trimming: 2 bases; J trimming: 10 bases; junction bases outside the gene matches: 16. CDR1 is SGHVS, CDR2 FQNEAQ, per germline. CDR3 loop: CASSLRDDRLAGGEQFF. The DNA for the CDR3 is TGTGCCAGCAGCTTAAGGGATGATCGGCTAGCGGGCGGAGAGCAGTTCTTC.

A few counts support this clonotype. J is TRBJ2-3 and V is TRBV7-8; 9 positions agree with TRBD2. Losses at the gene ends were 3 bases for V and 1 base for J; bases not matched to a gene: 5. This CDR3 is 16 amino acids long. Germline CDR1 SGHVS, CDR2 FQNEAQ. The CDR3 protein is CASSFPEREGTDTQYF. CDR3 bases: TGTGCCAGCAGCTTCCCGGAGCGGGAGGGCACAGATACGCAGTATTTT. Full variable domain (remainder filled in from reference TRBV7-8 and TRBJ2-3): GAGVSQSPRYKVAKRGQDVALRCDPISGHVSLFWYQQALGQGPEFLTYFQNEAQLDKSGLPSDRFFAERPEGSVSTLKIQRTQQEDSAVYLCASSFPEREGTDTQYFGPGTRLTVL.

This clonotype was detected many times. The chain has TRBV12-3 or TRBV12-4 and TRBJ2-1; 10 nucleotides agree with TRBD2. After removal of 9 bases from V and 12 bases from J, the junction contained 17 bases not matched to a gene. The CDR3 is 15 residues long. Written as DNA, the CDR3 is TGTGCCAGTTTGGGACCTAGCGGGGGCCTCGGGGCGCAGTTCTTC. This translates into CASLGPSGGLGAQFF.

V gene TRBV7-9 combines with J gene TRBJ2-7, with TRBD2 identical over 7 bases. The ends lost 8 bases at V and 2 bases at J; junction bases unmatched: 6. The CDR3 extends over 13 amino acids. Germline assignment: CDR1 SEHNR and CDR2 FQNEAQ (reference sequence). The CDR3 sequence: CASEGLQAYEQYF. The CDR3 nucleotides are TGTGCCAGCGAGGGACTACAGGCCTACGAGCAGTACTTC.

This chain connects TRBV29-1 to TRBJ1-3, with TRBD1 matching over 9 bases. This CDR3 is 18 amino acids long. The germline gives CDR1 SQVTM, CDR2 ANQGSEA. J gave up 0 bases and V 4 bases, and 13 bases lay outside the gene matches. CDR3 DNA: TGCAGCGTTGGTTCTTGGGGCGACAGGGGGATCTCTGGAAACACCATATATTTT. Amino acids: CSVGSWGDRGISGNTIYF.

This clonotype has ten or more counts. The rearrangement uses TRBV29-1 and TRBJ1-1; D unclear. The ends were cut back, 2 bases at V and 3 bases at J, with 4 bases in the middle. The CDR3 consists of 11 residues. Germline values: CDR1 SQVTM, CDR2 ANQGSEA. CDR3 sequence: CSVEWDTEAFF. The CDR3 DNA is TGCAGCGTTGAATGGGACACTGAAGCTTTCTTT.

The chain combines TRBV7-6 with TRBJ1-1; 10 nucleotides line up with TRBD1. Germline V gives CDR1 SGHVS, CDR2 FNYEAQ. This CDR3 has 14 residues. V trimming: 3 bases; J trimming: 3 bases; junction bases outside the gene matches: 1. The CDR3 reads CASSFGTGDTEAFF. In nucleotides, the CDR3 is TGTGCCAGCAGCTTTGGGACAGGGGACACTGAAGCTTTCTTT. Combining the CDR3 with reference TRBV7-6 and TRBJ1-1 gives the whole variable domain GAGVSQSPRYKVTKRGQDVALRCDPISGHVSLYWYRQALGQGPEFLTYFNYEAQQDKSGLPNDRFSAERPEGSISTLTIQRTEQRDSAMYRCASSFGTGDTEAFFGQGTRLTVV.

This clonotype was seen more than once but under ten times. The chain recombines TRBV6-2 or TRBV6-3 with TRBJ2-5, with D possibly TRBD1 on 5 matching bases. Between the trimmed V and J ends, which lost 4 bases and 4 bases, there was a span of 13 bases. This CDR3 is built from 14 residues. The germline gives CDR1 MNHEY, CDR2 SVGEGT. CDR3 nucleotide sequence: TGTGCCAGCAGTTTCAAACACACAGGAGAGACCCAGTACTTC. The encoded protein is CASSFKHTGETQYF.

The DNA of the CDR3 is TGCGCCAGCGCGGAGACGGGAGGGCCCGAGCAGTACTTC. Protein sequence: CASAETGGPEQYF. The chain uses TRBV5-1 and TRBJ2-7; 8 nucleotides line up with TRBD2. The germline CDR1 and CDR2 sequences are SGHRS and YFSETQ. V dropped 7 bases and J dropped 6; count of bases not matched to a gene: 9. CDR3 length equals 13 residues. The whole variable domain, filled in from reference TRBV5-1 and TRBJ2-7, reads KAGVTQTPRYLIKTRGQQVTLSCSPISGHRSVSWYQQTPGQGLQFLFEYFSETQRNKGNFPGRFSGRQFSNSRSEMNVSTLELGDSALYLCASAETGGPEQYFGPGTRLTVT.

This clonotype was counted at least ten times. The rearrangement uses TRBV20-1 and TRBJ2-5, with no clear D. The germline V gene encodes CDR1 DFQATT and CDR2 SNEGSKA (reference sequence). The germline V and J ends were trimmed by 0 bases and 2 bases, with 13 bases remaining between them. The length of the CDR3 is 15 residues. CDR3 loop: CSARDPARPQETQYF. CDR3 bases: TGCAGTGCTAGAGATCCGGCCAGGCCTCAAGAGACCCAGTACTTC.

In its sample, this clonotype was seen a few times. The chain carries TRBV20-1 and TRBJ2-3; 9 bases map to TRBD1. The CDR3 length is 17 residues. The V and J ends lost 1 base and 5 bases, in that order; junction bases with no gene match: 13. Germline CDR1 DFQATT, CDR2 SNEGSKA (reference sequence). CDR3 sequence reads: CSARGVGTGLGGDTQYF. Here the CDR3 DNA reads TGCAGTGCTAGAGGGGTCGGGACAGGGCTAGGAGGAGATACGCAGTATTTT.

The chain couples TRBV4-1 to TRBJ1-6; D is unclear. The CDR3 covers 15 residues. The germline V gene encodes CDR1 MGHRA and CDR2 YSYEKL. Deletions cut 4 bases from V and 7 bases from J, with 14 bases between. In DNA form, the CDR3 reads TGCGCCAGCAGCCGAGGTTGGGCGGAGAATTCACCCCTCCACTTT. This gives the protein CASSRGWAENSPLHF.

The sample holds a few counts of this clonotype. This sequence joins TRBV20-1 and TRBJ2-7, with D uncertain. Trimming cost V 1 base and J 0 bases, with 7 bases left between them. The CDR3 loop spans 13 amino acids. Germline lookup yields CDR1 DFQATT and CDR2 SNEGSKA (reference sequence). The CDR3: CSARAADSYEQYF. The CDR3 nucleotides read TGCAGTGCTAGAGCAGCCGACTCCTACGAGCAGTACTTC.

In this sample, this clonotype turned up a few times. The genes are TRBV30 and TRBJ2-1; 11 positions match TRBD2. This CDR3 spans 15 amino acids. Germline V gives CDR1 GTSNPN, CDR2 SVGIG (reference sequence). The V gene end was trimmed by 0 bases and the J gene end by 5 bases; junction bases not matched to a gene: 3. CDR3 sequence reads: CAWSVLAGANNEQFF. In DNA, the CDR3 is TGTGCCTGGAGTGTACTAGCGGGAGCGAACAATGAGCAGTTCTTC.

This clonotype turned up a few times. The chain carries TRBV7-9 and TRBJ2-1, with 7 positions matching TRBD2. CDR3 length: 15 amino acids. V lost 5 bases to trimming and J lost 9 bases; unmatched junction nucleotides: 13. Germline assignment: CDR1 SEHNR and CDR2 FQNEAQ (reference sequence). For the CDR3, the DNA is TGTGCCAGCAGCAGCAGGACTAGATTGGGCAGTGAGCAGTTCTTC. Translated, it gives CASSSRTRLGSEQFF. The whole variable domain, filled in from reference TRBV7-9 and TRBJ2-1, reads DTGVSQNPRHKITKRGQNVTFRCDPISEHNRLYWYRQTLGQGPEFLTYFQNEAQLEKSRLLSDRFSAERPKGSFSTLEIQRTEQGDSAMYLCASSSRTRLGSEQFFGPGTRLTVL.

The J gene is TRBJ1-1, the V gene TRBV29-1, with 9 positions matching TRBD1. J gave up 1 base and V 2 bases, and 14 bases lay outside the gene matches. This CDR3 spans 18 amino acids. Germline CDR1 and CDR2: SQVTM and ANQGSEA. The CDR3 spells CSVEPPFATGGPNTEAFF. The CDR3 DNA reads as TGCAGCGTTGAACCTCCCTTTGCGACAGGGGGGCCGAACACTGAAGCTTTCTTT.

This clonotype was seen more than once but under ten times. The CDR3 DNA reads as TGTGCCAGCAGCCCAGCTGTGGGCAGGGCATACGAGCAGTACTTC. Translating gives CASSPAVGRAYEQYF. The rearrangement links TRBV7-8 to TRBJ2-7; D may be TRBD1 (5 bases). Trimming stripped 5 bases from V and 4 bases from J, with 18 bases between. Germline-derived CDR1 and CDR2 are SGHVS and FQNEAQ. There are 15 residues in the CDR3.

This clonotype has only a few counts. V is TRBV5-1 and J is TRBJ2-3; tentative D call: TRBD2 (5 bases). Between the trimmed V and J ends, which lost 3 bases and 0 bases, there was a span of 17 bases. This CDR3 is 17 amino acids long. Germline CDR1 reads SGHRS; CDR2 reads YFSETQ. The DNA of the CDR3 is TGCGCCAGCAGCTCCCGGAGCGGAGGCTATAGCACAGATACGCAGTATTTT. Protein sequence: CASSSRSGGYSTDTQYF.

This clonotype was recorded a few times. The V call is TRBV15, the J call TRBJ2-7; the match to TRBD2 covers 11 bases. Trimming removed 3 bases from V and 5 bases from J; junction bases left unmatched: 18. CDR3 length: 19 amino acids. The germline gives CDR1 LNHNV, CDR2 YYDKDF (reference sequence). The CDR3 spells CATSSRGTSGYLLGNEQYF. Here the CDR3 DNA reads TGTGCCACCAGCAGCCGGGGGACTAGCGGCTATTTACTCGGGAACGAGCAGTACTTC.

This clonotype was detected a few times. The chain employs TRBV7-9 and TRBJ2-1, with 12 positions matching TRBD2. V trimming: 5 bases; J trimming: 7 bases; junction bases outside the gene matches: 9. The CDR3 runs to 16 residues. The V gene's germline CDR1 is SEHNR and CDR2 FQNEAQ (reference sequence). This CDR3 is CASSVPTSGSINEQFF. CDR3 coding DNA: TGTGCCAGCAGCGTACCGACTAGCGGGAGTATTAATGAGCAGTTCTTC.